These 22 T cell receptor beta chains were sequenced from one sample in a study of blood T cell repertoires in COVID-19. The repertoire was sequenced with immunoSEQ multiplex PCR; TCRdb's copy has only in-frame clones and lacks some. The sample has about 330,000 clones, around 87% seen once. Sequencing was done on a sample of PBMCs or T cells enriched from blood (not recorded which). Source of these receptors: a woman aged 25 to 39 who had recovered from COVID-19.

The genes are TRBV25-1 and TRBJ2-3, with a possible D match to TRBD2 (6 bases). Germline V gene sequence: CDR1 MGHDK, CDR2 SYGVNS. The V and J ends lost 2 bases and 5 bases respectively, with 8 bases between them. This CDR3 comprises 13 residues. CDR3 residues: CASSEVGRDTQYF. CDR3 sequence (DNA): TGTGCCAGCAGTGAAGTCGGGAGAGATACGCAGTATTTT.

V usage is TRBV6-2 or TRBV6-3 and J usage is TRBJ2-4; tentative D call: TRBD2 (5 bases). CDR3 length: 14 residues. Germline CDR1 reads MNHEY; CDR2 reads SVGEGT. Deletions cut 3 bases from V and 0 bases from J, with 6 bases between. The CDR3 DNA reads as TGTGCCAGCAGTTATGGACTAGCCAAAAACATTCAGTACTTC. Translated: CASSYGLAKNIQYF.

The chain couples TRBV18 to TRBJ2-6, with D possibly TRBD1 on 6 matching bases. The CDR3 has 18 residues. Germline CDR1 reads KGHSH; CDR2 reads LQKENI. Trimming pared 2 bases from V and 4 bases from J, leaving 18 bases between. In DNA form, the CDR3 reads TGTGCCAGCTCACCAGAATGGCAGGGGTCCTCCGGGGCCAACGTCCTGACTTTC. Its translation is CASSPEWQGSSGANVLTF.

The chain employs TRBV5-1 and TRBJ2-7; TRBD1 is a possible D gene (6 bases). The germline gives CDR1 SGHRS, CDR2 YFSETQ. There are 13 residues in the CDR3. V was trimmed by 3 bases and J by 1 base, leaving 8 bases between them. The CDR3 nucleotides are TGCGCCAGCAGCTGGGACATATCCTACGAGCAGTACTTC. It translates to CASSWDISYEQYF.

CDR3 sequence reads: CASSFGQGRTGELFF. The CDR3 DNA is TGTGCCAGCAGCTTCGGACAGGGGAGGACCGGGGAGCTGTTTTTT. This rearrangement joins TRBV7-9 to TRBJ2-2; 9 positions agree with TRBD1. The germline CDR1 and CDR2 sequences are SEHNR and FQNEAQ (reference sequence). The CDR3 length is 15 residues. V was pared by 3 bases and J by 5 bases, with 4 bases of the junction left unmatched.

The chain carries TRBV3-1 (or the pseudogene TRBV3-2) and TRBJ2-1, with TRBD2 identical over 9 bases. Unmatched junction bases numbered 5, after V lost 1 base and J lost 4 bases. The CDR3 covers 16 residues. Germline CDR1 LGHDT, CDR2 YNNKEL (reference sequence). The CDR3 DNA reads as TGTGCCAGCAGCCAAGGGGGTAGCGGGGGATACAATGAGCAGTTCTTC. Amino acids: CASSQGGSGGYNEQFF.

The chain links TRBV4-1 to TRBJ2-3; D is perhaps TRBD2 (6 bases). Deletions cut 0 bases from V and 1 base from J, with 20 bases between. This CDR3 comprises 19 residues. From germline, CDR1 is MGHRA and CDR2 YSYEKL. The CDR3 loop reads CASSQDLKRASARTDTQYF. The CDR3 nucleotides read TGCGCCAGCAGCCAAGATCTAAAAAGGGCTAGCGCCCGCACAGATACGCAGTATTTT.

The chain uses TRBV6-2 or TRBV6-3 and TRBJ1-1; D gene ambiguous. Germline V gene data show CDR1 as MNHEY and CDR2 as SVGEGT. The CDR3 spans 15 residues. Trimming removed 2 bases from V and 1 base from J, with 11 bases in between. As DNA, the CDR3 is TGTGCCAGCAGTTACGGACGGGAGGGGAACACTGAAGCTTTCTTT. Protein: CASSYGREGNTEAFF.

The CDR3 sequence: CASSEGREVRTQYF. CDR3 DNA: TGTGCCAGCAGTGAGGGCCGGGAGGTAAGAACGCAGTATTTT. The rearrangement uses TRBV2 and TRBJ2-3; 7 bases agree with TRBD2. Trimming at V came to 3 bases and at J to 9 bases, leaving 9 bases not matched to a gene. The CDR3 runs to 14 residues. The germline gives CDR1 SNHLY, CDR2 FYNNEI. Looking up the rest from reference TRBV2 and TRBJ2-3 gives the full variable domain: EPEVTQTPSHQVTQMGQEVILRCVPISNHLYFYWYRQILGQKVEFLVSFYNNEISEKSEIFDDQFSVERPDGSNFTLKIRSTKLEDSAMYFCASSEGREVRTQYFGPGTRLTVL.

V usage is TRBV10-2 and J usage is TRBJ1-2; no definite D call. The CDR3 has 13 residues. V shed 6 bases and J shed 8 bases, with 16 bases lying between them. Germline assignment: CDR1 WSHSY and CDR2 SAAADI. The CDR3 DNA is TGCGCCAGCAGGAGGGAAAGTGGAAGGGGCTACACCTTC. It is translated as CASRRESGRGYTF.

V is TRBV18 and J is TRBJ1-5; D is unclear. This CDR3 is built from 16 residues. With 6 bases removed from V and 0 bases from J, the gap between germline ends came to 15 bases. The germline V gene encodes CDR1 KGHSH and CDR2 LQKENI. As DNA, the CDR3 is TGTGCCAGCTCCCTGCGCCCGGGAGATAGCAATCAGCCCCAGCATTTT. It yields the protein CASSLRPGDSNQPQHF. The variable domain in full, with the rest retrieved from reference TRBV18 and TRBJ1-5, is NAGVMQNPRHLVRRRGQEARLRCSPMKGHSHVYWYRQLPEEGLKFMVYLQKENIIDESGMPKERFSAEFPKEGPSILRIQQVVRGDSAAYFCASSLRPGDSNQPQHFGDGTRLSIL.

This clone has more than one count but fewer than ten. The chain joins TRBV7-9 to TRBJ1-1, with TRBD1 matching 8 bases. CDR1 SEHNR and CDR2 FQNEAQ come from the germline V gene (reference sequence). V trimming: 4 bases; J trimming: 5 bases; junction bases outside the gene matches: 6. The CDR3 is 14 amino acids. CDR3 bases: TGTGCCAGCAGCTCGGGACAGGCGAGTACTGAAGCTTTCTTT. Its translation: CASSSGQASTEAFF.

V usage is TRBV5-5 and J usage is TRBJ2-5; no clear D. The CDR3 runs to 13 residues. Germline V gives CDR1 SGHKS, CDR2 YYEKEE (reference sequence). V was clipped by 1 base and J by 5 bases, with 9 bases between them. CDR3 bases: TGTGCCAGCAGCTTGCTCGTGGGCGAGACCCAGTACTTC. Translated, it gives CASSLLVGETQYF.

Only one count was recorded for this clone. This chain joins TRBV27 and TRBJ2-7, with TRBD1 matching 8 bases. This CDR3 region has 13 residues. CDR1 MNHEY and CDR2 SMNVEV come from the germline V gene (reference sequence). V lost 8 bases and J lost 0; bases outside the gene matches: 3. CDR3 coding DNA: TGTGCCAGCTCACAGGGGGACTCCTACGAGCAGTACTTC. As protein: CASSQGDSYEQYF.

The chain uses TRBV5-6 and TRBJ1-1; 7 bases are a match to TRBD1. Germline CDR1 is SGHDT and CDR2 is YYEEEE. V gave up 1 base and J gave up 7 bases; unmatched junction bases: 10. This CDR3 comprises 15 residues. Here the CDR3 reads CASSLYGRGYGEAFF. The DNA of the CDR3 is TGTGCCAGCAGCTTGTACGGCAGGGGGTACGGTGAAGCTTTCTTT.

J is TRBJ1-1 and V is TRBV27, with 10 bases identical to TRBD1. The ends lost 5 bases at V and 5 bases at J; junction bases unmatched: 11. Germline V gene sequence: CDR1 MNHEY, CDR2 SMNVEV (reference sequence). The CDR3 length is 16 residues. The DNA for the CDR3 is TGTGCCAGCAGTGTCCGGGACAGGGGAAGGGGAACTGAAGCTTTCTTT. Translating it yields CASSVRDRGRGTEAFF.

The chain employs TRBV2 and TRBJ1-6; D is undetermined. Trimming took off 8 bases at V and 9 bases at J, with 17 bases between the two ends. Germline V CDR1 and CDR2: SNHLY, FYNNEI. The CDR3 runs 14 residues. CDR3 loop: CASRVRTTGSPLHF. In nucleotides, the CDR3 is TGTGCCAGCCGTGTTAGAACAACGGGTTCACCCCTCCACTTT.

V gene TRBV6-4 combines with J gene TRBJ1-4; 9 nucleotides match TRBD1. The CDR3 has 16 amino acids. The J segment lost 8 bases and the V segment lost 4 bases, leaving 11 bases of the junction unmatched. CDR1 MRHNA and CDR2 SNTAGT come from the germline V gene. CDR3 protein: CASSAQPGQGGEKLFF. CDR3 coding DNA: TGTGCCAGCAGTGCCCAACCGGGACAGGGAGGAGAAAAACTGTTTTTT.

CDR3 sequence reads: CASRDRVYGYTF. The CDR3 DNA reads as TGTGCCAGCCGAGACAGAGTCTATGGCTACACCTTC. The V gene is TRBV5-6, the J gene TRBJ1-2, with D maybe TRBD1 (5 bases). The CDR3 sequence is 12 residues long. The V gene's germline CDR1 is SGHDT and CDR2 YYEEEE. The V and J ends lost 7 bases and 4 bases respectively, with 11 bases between them. The full variable domain, rest sourced from reference TRBV5-6 and TRBJ1-2, is DAGVTQSPTHLIKTRGQQVTLRCSPKSGHDTVSWYQQALGQGPQFIFQYYEEEERQRGNFPDRFSGHQFPNYSSELNVNALLLGDSALYLCASRDRVYGYTFGSGTRLTVV.

The chain joins TRBV9 to TRBJ2-5, with 10 bases identical to TRBD2. There are 17 residues in the CDR3. The germline CDR1 and CDR2 sequences are SGDLS and YYNGEE. With V trimmed by 0 bases and J by 2 bases, 7 bases remained unmatched. Written as DNA, the CDR3 is TGTGCCAGCAGCGTAGGGAGGACTAGCGGCCAACAAGAGACCCAGTACTTC. Protein sequence: CASSVGRTSGQQETQYF.

CDR3 nucleotides: TGTGCCAGCAGCCCCGCGCCGACATCTTCCTACGAGCAGTACTTC. Translated: CASSPAPTSSYEQYF. The chain joins TRBV5-6 to TRBJ2-7, with D unresolved. The CDR3 spans 15 residues. Per the germline V gene, CDR1 is SGHDT and CDR2 is YYEEEE. V dropped 4 bases and J dropped 1 base, with 15 bases sitting between them.

V usage is TRBV10-2 and J usage is TRBJ2-2; D is unclear. The CDR3 totals 15 residues. Trimming took off 2 bases at V and 4 bases at J, with 11 bases between the two ends. CDR1 is WSHSY and CDR2 is SAAADI in the germline V gene. CDR3 sequence: CASSETGYSTGELFF. The CDR3 nucleotides are TGCGCCAGCAGTGAGACCGGGTATTCCACCGGGGAGCTGTTTTTT.